This T cell receptor (beta chain) was obtained from a study of cytomegalovirus exposure and HLA in healthy donors. About the research overall: Inside one of the first data releases sat about 85 million unique TCRs taken from HLA-typed donors.

The V end was cut by 0 bases, the J end by 1 base, with 13 bases between. Germline V gives CDR1 SQVTM, CDR2 ANQGSEA. The CDR3 has 16 amino acids. PCR involved 60 Vbeta and 13 Jbeta primers. TCRdb keeps only in-frame clones here, not all; method: immunoSEQ multiplex PCR. This table holds approximately 180,000 clones, approximately 85% found once. The TCR originated in a man between 18 and 29 years old in good health and CMV-seronegative. Sequencing was performed on PBMCs. The chain combines TRBV29-1 with TRBJ2-4, with D possibly matching TRBD2 (5 bases). The CDR3 bases are TGCAGCGTTGAAGATCCCTCGGGGATGGCCAAAAACATTCAGTACTTC. Protein product: CSVEDPSGMAKNIQYF.